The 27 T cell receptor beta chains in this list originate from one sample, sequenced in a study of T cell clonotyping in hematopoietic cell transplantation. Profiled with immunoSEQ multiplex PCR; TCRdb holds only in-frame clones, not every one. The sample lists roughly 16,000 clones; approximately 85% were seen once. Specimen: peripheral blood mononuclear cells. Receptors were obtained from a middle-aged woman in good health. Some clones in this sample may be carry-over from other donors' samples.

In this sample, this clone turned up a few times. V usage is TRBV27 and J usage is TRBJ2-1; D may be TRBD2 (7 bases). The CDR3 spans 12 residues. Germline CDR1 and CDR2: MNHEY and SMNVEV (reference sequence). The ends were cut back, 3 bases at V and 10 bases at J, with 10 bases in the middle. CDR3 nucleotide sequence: TGTGCCAGCAGTTTGGGGGGGCGGGAGCAGTTCTTC. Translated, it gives CASSLGGREQFF.

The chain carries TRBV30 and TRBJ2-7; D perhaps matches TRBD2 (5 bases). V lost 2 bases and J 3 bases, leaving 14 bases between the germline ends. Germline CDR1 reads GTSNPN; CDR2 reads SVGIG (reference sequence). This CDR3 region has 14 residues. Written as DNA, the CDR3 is TGTGCCTGGAGTCCGATACGGACTGGCTACGAGCAGTACTTC. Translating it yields CAWSPIRTGYEQYF.

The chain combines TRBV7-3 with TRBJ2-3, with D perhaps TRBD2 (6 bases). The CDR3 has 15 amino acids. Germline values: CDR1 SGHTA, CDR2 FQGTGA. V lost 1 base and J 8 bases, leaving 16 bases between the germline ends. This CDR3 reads CASSLNGPLSGTQYF. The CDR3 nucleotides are TGTGCCAGCAGCTTAAACGGCCCCCTTAGCGGTACGCAGTATTTT.

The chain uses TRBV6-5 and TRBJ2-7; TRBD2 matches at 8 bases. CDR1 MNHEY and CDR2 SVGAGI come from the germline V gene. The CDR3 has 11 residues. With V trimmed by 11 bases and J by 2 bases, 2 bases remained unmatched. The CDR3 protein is CAAGRAYEQYF. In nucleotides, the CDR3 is TGTGCCGCCGGGAGGGCCTACGAGCAGTACTTC.

The CDR3 spells CASSLSPGPLSTDTQYF. The DNA of the CDR3 is TGTGCCAGCAGCCTGTCTCCGGGACCGCTTAGCACAGATACGCAGTATTTT. This chain uses TRBV5-4 with TRBJ2-3; D possibly uses TRBD1 or TRBD2 (5 bases each). The CDR3 covers 17 residues. Germline lookup yields CDR1 SGHNT and CDR2 YYREEE (reference sequence). Trimming left V 4 bases short and J 0 bases short, with 18 bases between.

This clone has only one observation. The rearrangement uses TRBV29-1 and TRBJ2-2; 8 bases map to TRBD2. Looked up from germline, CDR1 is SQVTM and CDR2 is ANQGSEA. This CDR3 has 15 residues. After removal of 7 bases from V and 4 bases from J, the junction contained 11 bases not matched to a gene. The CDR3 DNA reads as TGCAGCGCGACCCGGGAGGGAGGCGGCACCGGGGAGCTGTTTTTT. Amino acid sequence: CSATREGGGTGELFF.

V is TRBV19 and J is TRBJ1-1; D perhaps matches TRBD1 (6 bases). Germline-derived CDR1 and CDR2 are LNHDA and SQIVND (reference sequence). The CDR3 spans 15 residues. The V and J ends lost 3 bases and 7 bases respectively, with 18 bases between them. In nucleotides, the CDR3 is TGTGCCAGTAGTATTGTGGGGGCGCGATTCGGTGAAGCTTTCTTT. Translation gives CASSIVGARFGEAFF.

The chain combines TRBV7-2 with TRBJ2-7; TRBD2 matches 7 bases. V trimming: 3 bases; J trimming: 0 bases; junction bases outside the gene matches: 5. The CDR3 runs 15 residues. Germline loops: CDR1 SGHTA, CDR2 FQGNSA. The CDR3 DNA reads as TGTGCCAGCAGCTTTAGGGGAGGGGTCTCCTACGAGCAGTACTTC. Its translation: CASSFRGGVSYEQYF.

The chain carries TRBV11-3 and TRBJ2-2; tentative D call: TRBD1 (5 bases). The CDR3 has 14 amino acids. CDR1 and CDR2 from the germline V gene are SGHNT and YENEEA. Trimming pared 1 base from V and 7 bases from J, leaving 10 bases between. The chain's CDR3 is CASSLVQGYGELFF. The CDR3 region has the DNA TGTGCCAGCAGCTTAGTGCAGGGATACGGGGAGCTGTTTTTT. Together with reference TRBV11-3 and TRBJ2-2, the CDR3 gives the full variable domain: EAGVVQSPRYKIIEKKQPVAFWCNPISGHNTLYWYLQNLGQGPELLIRYENEEAVDDSQLPKDRFSAERLKGVDSTLKIQPAELGDSAVYLCASSLVQGYGELFFGEGSRLTVL.

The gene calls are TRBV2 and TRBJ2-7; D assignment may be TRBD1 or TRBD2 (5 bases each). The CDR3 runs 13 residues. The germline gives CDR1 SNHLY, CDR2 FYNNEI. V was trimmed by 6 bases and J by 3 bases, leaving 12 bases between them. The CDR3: CASRGTGSYEQYF. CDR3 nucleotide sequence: TGTGCCAGCAGGGGGACGGGAAGCTACGAGCAGTACTTC.

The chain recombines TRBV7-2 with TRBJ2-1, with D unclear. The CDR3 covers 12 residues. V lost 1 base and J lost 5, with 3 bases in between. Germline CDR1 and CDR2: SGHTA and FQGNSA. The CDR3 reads CASSLGHNEQFF. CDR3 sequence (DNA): TGTGCCAGCAGCTTAGGACACAATGAGCAGTTCTTC.

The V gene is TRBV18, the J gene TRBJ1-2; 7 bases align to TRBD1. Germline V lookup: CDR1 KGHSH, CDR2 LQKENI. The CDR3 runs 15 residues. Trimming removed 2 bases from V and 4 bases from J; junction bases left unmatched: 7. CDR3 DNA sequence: TGTGCCAGCTCACCAGGGGACAGAACCCTCTATGGCTACACCTTC. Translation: CASSPGDRTLYGYTF.

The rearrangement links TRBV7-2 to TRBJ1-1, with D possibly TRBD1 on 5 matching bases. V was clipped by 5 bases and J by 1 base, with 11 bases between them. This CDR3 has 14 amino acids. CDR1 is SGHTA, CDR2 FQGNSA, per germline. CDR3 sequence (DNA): TGTGCCAGCAGCACCCAACAGGCGAACACTGAAGCTTTCTTT. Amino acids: CASSTQQANTEAFF.

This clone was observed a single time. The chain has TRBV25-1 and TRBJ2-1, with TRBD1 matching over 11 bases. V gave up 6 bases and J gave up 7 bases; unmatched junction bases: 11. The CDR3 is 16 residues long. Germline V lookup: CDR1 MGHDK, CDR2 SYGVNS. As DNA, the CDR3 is TGTGCCAGCAGCCCCGGACAGGGGGCCAATTTGAATGAGCAGTTCTTC. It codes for CASSPGQGANLNEQFF.

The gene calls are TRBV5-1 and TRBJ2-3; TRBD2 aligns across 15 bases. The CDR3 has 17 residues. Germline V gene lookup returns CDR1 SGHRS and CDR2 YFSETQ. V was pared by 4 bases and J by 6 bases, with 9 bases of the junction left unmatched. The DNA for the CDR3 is TGCGCCAGCAGCCTGGGACTAGCGGGAGGAACGTTGGATACGCAGTATTTT. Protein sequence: CASSLGLAGGTLDTQYF.

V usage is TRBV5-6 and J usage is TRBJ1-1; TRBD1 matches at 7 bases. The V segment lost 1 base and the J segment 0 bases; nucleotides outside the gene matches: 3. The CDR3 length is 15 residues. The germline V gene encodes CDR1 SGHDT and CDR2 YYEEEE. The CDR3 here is CASSLTGDLNTEAFF. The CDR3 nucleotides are TGTGCCAGCAGCTTGACAGGGGACCTGAACACTGAAGCTTTCTTT.

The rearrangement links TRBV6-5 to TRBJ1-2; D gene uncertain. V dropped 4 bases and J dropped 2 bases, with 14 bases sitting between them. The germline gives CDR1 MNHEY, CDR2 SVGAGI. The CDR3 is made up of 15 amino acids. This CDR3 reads CASSLTLARNYGYTF. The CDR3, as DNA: TGTGCCAGCAGTTTGACCCTCGCCAGGAACTATGGCTACACCTTC.

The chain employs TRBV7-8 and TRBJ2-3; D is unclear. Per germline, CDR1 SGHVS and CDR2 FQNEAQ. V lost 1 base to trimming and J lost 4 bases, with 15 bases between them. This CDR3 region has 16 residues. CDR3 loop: CASSLGWTAGADTQYF. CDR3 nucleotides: TGTGCCAGCAGCTTAGGCTGGACCGCCGGAGCAGATACGCAGTATTTT. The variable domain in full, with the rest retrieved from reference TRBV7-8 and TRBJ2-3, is GAGVSQSPRYKVAKRGQDVALRCDPISGHVSLFWYQQALGQGPEFLTYFQNEAQLDKSGLPSDRFFAERPEGSVSTLKIQRTQQEDSAVYLCASSLGWTAGADTQYFGPGTRLTVL.

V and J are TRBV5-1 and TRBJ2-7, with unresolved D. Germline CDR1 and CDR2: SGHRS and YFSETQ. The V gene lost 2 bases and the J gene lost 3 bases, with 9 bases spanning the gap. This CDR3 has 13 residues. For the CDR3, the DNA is TGCGCCAGCAGCTTAGGCCTTGACTACGAGCAGTACTTC. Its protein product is CASSLGLDYEQYF.

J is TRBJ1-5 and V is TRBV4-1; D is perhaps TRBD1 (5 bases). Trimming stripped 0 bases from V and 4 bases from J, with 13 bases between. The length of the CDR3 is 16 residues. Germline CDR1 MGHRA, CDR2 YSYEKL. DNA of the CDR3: TGCGCCAGCAGCCAAGATCTGAACAGGAAGAATCAGCCCCAGCATTTT. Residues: CASSQDLNRKNQPQHF.

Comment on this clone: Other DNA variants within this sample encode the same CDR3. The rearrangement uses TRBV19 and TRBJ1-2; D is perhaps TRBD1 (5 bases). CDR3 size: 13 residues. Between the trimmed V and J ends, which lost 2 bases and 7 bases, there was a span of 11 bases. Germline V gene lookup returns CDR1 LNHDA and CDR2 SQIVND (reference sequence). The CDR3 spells CASSITQGSGYTF. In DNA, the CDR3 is TGTGCCAGTAGTATAACGCAGGGAAGTGGCTACACCTTC.

DNA of the CDR3: TGTGCCTGGTATACAGGACGGCGGAGTACTGAAGCTTTCTTT. This gives the protein CAWYTGRRSTEAFF. The chain couples TRBV30 to TRBJ1-1; D perhaps matches TRBD1 (5 bases). Trimming removed 5 bases at V and 5 bases at J, with 18 bases between. This CDR3 is built from 14 residues. CDR1 is GTSNPN, CDR2 SVGIG, per germline (reference sequence).

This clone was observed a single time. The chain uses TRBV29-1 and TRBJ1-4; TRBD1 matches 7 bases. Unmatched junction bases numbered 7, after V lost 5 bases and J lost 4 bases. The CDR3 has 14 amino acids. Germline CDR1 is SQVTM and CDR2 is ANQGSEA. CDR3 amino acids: CSVKYRGRNEKLFF. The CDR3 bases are TGCAGCGTTAAATACAGGGGACGTAATGAAAAACTGTTTTTT.

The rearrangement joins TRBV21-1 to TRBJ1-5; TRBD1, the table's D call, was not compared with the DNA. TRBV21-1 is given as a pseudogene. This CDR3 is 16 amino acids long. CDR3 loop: CASSLLWTGRNQPQHF. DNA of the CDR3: TGTGCCAGCAGCCTACTCTGGACAGGGCGCAATCAGCCCCAGCATTTT.

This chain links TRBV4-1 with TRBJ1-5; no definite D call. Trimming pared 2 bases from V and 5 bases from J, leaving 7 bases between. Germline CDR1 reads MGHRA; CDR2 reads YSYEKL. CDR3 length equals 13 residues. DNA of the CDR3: TGCGCCAGCAGCCAAAGGCGGGATCAGCCCCAGCATTTT. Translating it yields CASSQRRDQPQHF.

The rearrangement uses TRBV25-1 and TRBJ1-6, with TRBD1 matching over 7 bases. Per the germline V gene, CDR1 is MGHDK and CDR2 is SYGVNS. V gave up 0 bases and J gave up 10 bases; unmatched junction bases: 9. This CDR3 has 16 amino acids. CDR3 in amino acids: CASSEYSDRSYSPLHF. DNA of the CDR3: TGTGCCAGCAGTGAATATTCGGACAGGTCATACTCACCCCTCCACTTT.

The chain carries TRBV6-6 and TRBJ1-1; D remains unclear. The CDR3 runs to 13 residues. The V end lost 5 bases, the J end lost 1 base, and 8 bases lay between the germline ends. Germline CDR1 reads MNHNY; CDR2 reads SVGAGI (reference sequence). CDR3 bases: TGTGCCAGCAGTAACCTCAGGAACACTGAAGCTTTCTTT. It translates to CASSNLRNTEAFF.